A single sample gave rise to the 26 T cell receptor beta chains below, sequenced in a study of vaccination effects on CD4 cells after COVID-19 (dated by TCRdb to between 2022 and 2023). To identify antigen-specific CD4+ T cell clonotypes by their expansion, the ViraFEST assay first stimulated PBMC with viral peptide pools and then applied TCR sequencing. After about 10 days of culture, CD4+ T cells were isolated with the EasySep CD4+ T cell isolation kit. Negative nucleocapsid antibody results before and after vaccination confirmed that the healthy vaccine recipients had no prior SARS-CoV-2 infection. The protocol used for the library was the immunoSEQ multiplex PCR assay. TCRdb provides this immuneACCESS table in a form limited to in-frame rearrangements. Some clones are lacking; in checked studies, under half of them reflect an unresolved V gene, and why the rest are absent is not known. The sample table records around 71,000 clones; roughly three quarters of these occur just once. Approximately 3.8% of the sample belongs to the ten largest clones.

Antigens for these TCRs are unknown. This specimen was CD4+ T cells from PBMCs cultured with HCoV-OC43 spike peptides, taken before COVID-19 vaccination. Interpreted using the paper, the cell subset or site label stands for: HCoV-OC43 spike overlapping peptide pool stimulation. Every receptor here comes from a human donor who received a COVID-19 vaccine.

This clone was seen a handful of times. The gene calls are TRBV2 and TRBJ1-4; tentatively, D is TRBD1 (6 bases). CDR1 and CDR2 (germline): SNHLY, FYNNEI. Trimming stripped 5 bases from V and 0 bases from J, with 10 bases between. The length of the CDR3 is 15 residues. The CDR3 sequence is CASSTRGPTNEKLFF. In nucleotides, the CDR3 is TGTGCCAGCAGTACCAGGGGACCAACTAATGAAAAACTGTTTTTT.

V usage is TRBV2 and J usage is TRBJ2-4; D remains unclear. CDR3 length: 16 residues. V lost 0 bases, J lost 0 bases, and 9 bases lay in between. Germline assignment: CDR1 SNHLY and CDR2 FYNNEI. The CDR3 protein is CASSEAVRIAKNIQYF. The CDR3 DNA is TGTGCCAGCAGTGAAGCGGTCAGGATAGCCAAAAACATTCAGTACTTC. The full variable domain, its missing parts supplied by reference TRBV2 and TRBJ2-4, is EPEVTQTPSHQVTQMGQEVILRCVPISNHLYFYWYRQILGQKVEFLVSFYNNEISEKSEIFDDQFSVERPDGSNFTLKIRSTKLEDSAMYFCASSEAVRIAKNIQYFGAGTRLSVL.

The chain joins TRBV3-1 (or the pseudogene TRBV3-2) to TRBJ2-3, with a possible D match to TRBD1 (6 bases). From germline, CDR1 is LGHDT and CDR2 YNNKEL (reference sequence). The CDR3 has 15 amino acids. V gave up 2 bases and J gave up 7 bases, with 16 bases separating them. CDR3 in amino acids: CASSQTWGPGNTQYF. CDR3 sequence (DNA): TGTGCCAGCAGCCAAACTTGGGGGCCCGGCAATACGCAGTATTTT.

Here the CDR3 DNA reads TGTGCCAGCAGTTACATTCCGGGACAGGGGCCCGACATGCAGTATTTT. This codes for CASSYIPGQGPDMQYF. The chain joins TRBV6-5 to TRBJ2-3; the match to TRBD1 covers 10 bases. Germline CDR1 is MNHEY and CDR2 is SVGAGI. The V and J ends lost 2 bases and 11 bases, in that order; junction bases with no gene match: 13. The CDR3 has 16 amino acids.

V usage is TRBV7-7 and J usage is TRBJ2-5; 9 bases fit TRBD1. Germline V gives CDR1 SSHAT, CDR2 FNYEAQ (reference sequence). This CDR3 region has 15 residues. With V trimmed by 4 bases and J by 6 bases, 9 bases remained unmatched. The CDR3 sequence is CASSSGTGQRKTQYF. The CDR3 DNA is TGTGCCAGCAGCTCGGGGACAGGGCAGAGAAAGACCCAGTACTTC.

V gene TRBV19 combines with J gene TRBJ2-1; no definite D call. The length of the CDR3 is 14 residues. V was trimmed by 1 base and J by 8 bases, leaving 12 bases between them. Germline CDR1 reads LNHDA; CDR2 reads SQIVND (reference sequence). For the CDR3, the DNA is TGTGCCAGTAGTATAGTTCAGGATTCGGATGAGCAGTTCTTC. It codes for CASSIVQDSDEQFF. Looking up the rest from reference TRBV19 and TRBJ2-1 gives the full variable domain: DGGITQSPKYLFRKEGQNVTLSCEQNLNHDAMYWYRQDPGQGLRLIYYSQIVNDFQKGDIAEGYSVSREKKESFPLTVTSAQKNPTAFYLCASSIVQDSDEQFFGPGTRLTVL.

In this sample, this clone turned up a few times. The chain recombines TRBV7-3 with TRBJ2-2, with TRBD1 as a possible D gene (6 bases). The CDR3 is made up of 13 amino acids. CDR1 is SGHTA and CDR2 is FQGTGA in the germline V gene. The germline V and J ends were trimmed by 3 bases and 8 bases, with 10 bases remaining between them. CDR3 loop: CASSFKGQGELFF. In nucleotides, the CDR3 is TGTGCCAGCAGCTTTAAAGGACAGGGGGAGCTGTTTTTT.

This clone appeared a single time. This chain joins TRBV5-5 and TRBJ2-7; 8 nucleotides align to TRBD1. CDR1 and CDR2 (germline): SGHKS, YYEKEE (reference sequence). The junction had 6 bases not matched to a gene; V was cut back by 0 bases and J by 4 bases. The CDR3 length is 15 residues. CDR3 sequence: CASSLGAGGWYEQYV. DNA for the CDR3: TGTGCCAGCAGCTTGGGGGCAGGGGGCTGGTACGAGCAGTACGTC.

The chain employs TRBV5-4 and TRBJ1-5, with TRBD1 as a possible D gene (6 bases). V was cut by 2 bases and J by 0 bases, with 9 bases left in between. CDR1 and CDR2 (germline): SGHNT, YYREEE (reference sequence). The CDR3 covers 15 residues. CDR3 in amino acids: CASSLQGNSNQPQHF. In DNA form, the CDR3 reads TGTGCCAGCAGCTTACAGGGTAATAGCAATCAGCCCCAGCATTTT.

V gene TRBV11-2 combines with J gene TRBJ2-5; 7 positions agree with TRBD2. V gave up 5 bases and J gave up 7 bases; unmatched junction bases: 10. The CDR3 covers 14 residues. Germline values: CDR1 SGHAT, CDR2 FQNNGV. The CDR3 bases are TGTGCCAGCAGCCCACGGGGGGACTCAAGGACCCAGTACTTC. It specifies CASSPRGDSRTQYF.

The DNA of the CDR3 is TGTGCCAGTAGGAGACAGAGCTCCTATAATTCACCCCTCCACTTT. Its translation: CASRRQSSYNSPLHF. The gene calls are TRBV19 and TRBJ1-6; TRBD1 is a possible D gene (5 bases). This CDR3 is built from 15 residues. CDR1 LNHDA and CDR2 SQIVND come from the germline V gene (reference sequence). Trimming pared 6 bases from V and 0 bases from J, leaving 9 bases between.

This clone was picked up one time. This CDR3 is CASSPLGGPNNYGYTF. For the CDR3, the DNA is TGTGCCAGCAGTCCCCTGGGAGGCCCGAATAACTATGGCTACACCTTC. The chain carries TRBV28 and TRBJ1-2, with D unresolved. Germline CDR1 is MDHEN and CDR2 is SYDVKM. CDR3 length: 16 residues. V was cut by 5 bases and J by 1 base, with 17 bases left in between.

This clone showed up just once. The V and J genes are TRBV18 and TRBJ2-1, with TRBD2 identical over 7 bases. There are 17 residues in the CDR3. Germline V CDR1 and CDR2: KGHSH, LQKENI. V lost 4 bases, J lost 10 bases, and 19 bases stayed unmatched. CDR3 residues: CASSRPLRDYMSGEQFF. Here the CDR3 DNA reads TGTGCCAGCTCACGACCACTCCGGGACTACATGTCCGGGGAGCAGTTCTTC.

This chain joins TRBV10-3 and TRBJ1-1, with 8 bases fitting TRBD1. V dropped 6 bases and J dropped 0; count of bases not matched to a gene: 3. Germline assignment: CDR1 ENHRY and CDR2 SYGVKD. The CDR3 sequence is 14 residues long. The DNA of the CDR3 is TGTGCCATCAGGACGACAGGGGTGAACACTGAAGCTTTCTTT. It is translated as CAIRTTGVNTEAFF.

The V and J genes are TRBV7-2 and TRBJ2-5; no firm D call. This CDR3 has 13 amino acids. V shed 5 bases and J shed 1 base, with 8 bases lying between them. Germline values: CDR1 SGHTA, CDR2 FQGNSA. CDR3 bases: TGTGCCAGCAGCCACCTCAGCCAAGAGACCCAGTACTTC. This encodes CASSHLSQETQYF. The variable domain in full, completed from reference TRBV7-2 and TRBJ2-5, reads GAGVSQSPSNKVTEKGKDVELRCDPISGHTALYWYRQSLGQGLEFLIYFQGNSAPDKSGLPSDRFSAERTGGSVSTLTIQRTQQEDSAVYLCASSHLSQETQYFGPGTRLLVL.

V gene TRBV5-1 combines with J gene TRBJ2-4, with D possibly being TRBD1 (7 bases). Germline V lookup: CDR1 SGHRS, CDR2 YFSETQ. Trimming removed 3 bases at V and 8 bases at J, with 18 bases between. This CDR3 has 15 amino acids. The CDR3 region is CASSSRPQGEDIQYF. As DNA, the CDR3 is TGCGCCAGCAGCTCCCGTCCCCAGGGGGAGGACATTCAGTACTTC.

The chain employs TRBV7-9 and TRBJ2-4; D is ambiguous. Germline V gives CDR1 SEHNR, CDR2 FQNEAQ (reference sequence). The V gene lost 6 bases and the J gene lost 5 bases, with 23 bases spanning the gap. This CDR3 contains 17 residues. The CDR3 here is CASSPSDQPGDENIQYF. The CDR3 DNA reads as TGTGCCAGCAGTCCAAGCGACCAACCCGGTGACGAAAACATTCAGTACTTC.

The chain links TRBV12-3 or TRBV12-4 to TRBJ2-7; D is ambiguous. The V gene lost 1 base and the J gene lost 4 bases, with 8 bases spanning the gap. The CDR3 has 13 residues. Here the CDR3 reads CASSLGSWYEQYV. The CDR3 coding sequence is TGTGCCAGCAGTTTAGGCTCCTGGTACGAGCAGTACGTC.

CDR3 nucleotide sequence: TGCGCCAGCAGCCCGATCGGATCGGCTAACTATGGCTACACCTTC. Protein: CASSPIGSANYGYTF. The chain employs TRBV4-1 and TRBJ1-2, with D uncertain. CDR1 MGHRA and CDR2 YSYEKL come from the germline V gene. The V gene lost 4 bases and the J gene lost 0 bases, with 12 bases spanning the gap. The CDR3 spans 15 residues.

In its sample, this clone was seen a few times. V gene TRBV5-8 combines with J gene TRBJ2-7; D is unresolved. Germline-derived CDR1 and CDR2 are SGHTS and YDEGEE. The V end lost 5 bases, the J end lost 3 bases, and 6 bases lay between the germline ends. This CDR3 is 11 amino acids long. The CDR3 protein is CASSPRYEQYV. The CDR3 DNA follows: TGTGCCAGCAGTCCTCGCTACGAGCAGTACGTC.

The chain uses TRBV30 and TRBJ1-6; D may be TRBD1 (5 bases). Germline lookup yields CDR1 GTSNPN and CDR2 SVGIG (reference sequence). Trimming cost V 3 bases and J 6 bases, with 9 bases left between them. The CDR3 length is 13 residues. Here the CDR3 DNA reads TGTGCCTGGAGGGGGGGATTTAATTCACCCCTCCACTTT. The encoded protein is CAWRGGFNSPLHF.

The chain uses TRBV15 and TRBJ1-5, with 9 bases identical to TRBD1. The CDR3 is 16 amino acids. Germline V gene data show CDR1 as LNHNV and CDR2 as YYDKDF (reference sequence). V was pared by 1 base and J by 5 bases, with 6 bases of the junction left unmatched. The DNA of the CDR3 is TGTGCCACCAGCAGAGGTAACGACAGGGGGTATCAGCCCCAGCATTTT. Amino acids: CATSRGNDRGYQPQHF.

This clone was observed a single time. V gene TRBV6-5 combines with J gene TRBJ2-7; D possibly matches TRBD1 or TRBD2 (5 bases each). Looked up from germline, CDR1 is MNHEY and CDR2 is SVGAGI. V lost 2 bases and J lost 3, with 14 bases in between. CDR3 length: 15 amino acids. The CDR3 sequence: CASSYRGGGHYEQYV. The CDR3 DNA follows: TGTGCCAGCAGTTACCGTGGTGGGGGTCACTACGAGCAGTACGTC.

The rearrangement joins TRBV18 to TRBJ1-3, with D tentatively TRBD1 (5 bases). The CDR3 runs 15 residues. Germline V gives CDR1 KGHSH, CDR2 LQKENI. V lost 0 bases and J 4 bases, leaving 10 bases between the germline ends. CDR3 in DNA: TGTGCCAGCTCACCACCTAGTCAGGGAGGAAACACCATATATTTT. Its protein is CASSPPSQGGNTIYF.

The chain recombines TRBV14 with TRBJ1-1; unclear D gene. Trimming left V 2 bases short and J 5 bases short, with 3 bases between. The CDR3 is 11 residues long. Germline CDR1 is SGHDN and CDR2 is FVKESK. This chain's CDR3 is CASSQKTEAFF. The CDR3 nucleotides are TGTGCCAGCAGCCAAAAAACTGAAGCTTTCTTT.

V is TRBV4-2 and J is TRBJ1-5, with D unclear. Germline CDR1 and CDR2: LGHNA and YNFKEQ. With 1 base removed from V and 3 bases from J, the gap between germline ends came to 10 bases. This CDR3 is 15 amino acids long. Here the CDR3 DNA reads TGTGCCAGCAGCCAAGGGGTCCAGGACAATCAGCCCCAGCATTTT. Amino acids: CASSQGVQDNQPQHF.